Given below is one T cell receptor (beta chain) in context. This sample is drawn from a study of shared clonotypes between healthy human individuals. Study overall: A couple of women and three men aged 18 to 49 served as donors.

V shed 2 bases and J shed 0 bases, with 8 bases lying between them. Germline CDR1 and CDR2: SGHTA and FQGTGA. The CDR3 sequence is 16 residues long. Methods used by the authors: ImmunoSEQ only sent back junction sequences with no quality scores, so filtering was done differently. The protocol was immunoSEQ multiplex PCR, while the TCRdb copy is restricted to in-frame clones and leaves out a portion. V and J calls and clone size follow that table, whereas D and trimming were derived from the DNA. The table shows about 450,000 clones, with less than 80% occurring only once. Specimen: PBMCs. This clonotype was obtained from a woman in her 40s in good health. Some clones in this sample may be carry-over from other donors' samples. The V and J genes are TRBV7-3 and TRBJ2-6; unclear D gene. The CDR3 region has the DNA TGTGCCAGCAGCTTAGGTCTGCGCTCTGGGGCCAACGTCCTGACTTTC. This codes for CASSLGLRSGANVLTF. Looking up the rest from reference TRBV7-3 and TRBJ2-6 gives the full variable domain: GAGVSQTPSNKVTEKGKYVELRCDPISGHTALYWYRQSLGQGPEFLIYFQGTGAADDSGLPNDRFFAVRPEGSVSTLKIQRTERGDSAVYLCASSLGLRSGANVLTFGAGSRLTVL.